The 30 T cell receptor beta chains given below trace back to one sample, sequenced in a study of shared clonotypes between healthy human individuals. Using immunoSEQ multiplex PCR, the repertoire was profiled, and TCRdb retains in-frame clones only, with some absent. The sample lists 2,500,000 or so clones, 93% occurring once. Sequenced input: naive CD4+ T cells from PBMCs. Subset reported: CD45RA+ positively selected. These receptors were obtained from a man between 18 and 29 years old in good health. Some clones in this sample may be carry-over from other donors' samples.

The chain employs TRBV2 and TRBJ2-1; D perhaps matches TRBD1 (7 bases). The CDR3 covers 15 residues. Germline V gene lookup returns CDR1 SNHLY and CDR2 FYNNEI. The V end lost 6 bases, the J end lost 9 bases, and 21 bases lay between the germline ends. CDR3 DNA: TGTGCCAGCAGCCCAGGGGGACTCCAGCGGAGTGAGCAGTTCTTC. Translating gives CASSPGGLQRSEQFF.

The CDR3 nucleotides are TGTGCCAGCAGCTCCGGGACGACGGACACCATATATTTT. Residues: CASSSGTTDTIYF. The J gene is TRBJ1-3, the V gene TRBV7-2; possibly TRBD1 for D (5 bases). Per the germline V gene, CDR1 is SGHTA and CDR2 is FQGNSA. The CDR3 is 13 residues long. Trimming removed 4 bases from V and 8 bases from J, with 12 bases in between.

The chain carries TRBV30 and TRBJ2-5; unclear D gene. The tail of the sequence fits TRBJ2-7 better, so the J call may be wrong. This CDR3 is 12 amino acids long. Germline CDR1 and CDR2: GTSNPN and SVGIG (reference sequence). CDR3 loop: CAWSLFSSEQYF. CDR3 in DNA: TGTGCCTGGAGTCTCTTTAGTAGCGAGCAGTACTTC.

J is TRBJ2-6 and V is TRBV11-2, with 9 bases aligning to TRBD1. CDR1 SGHAT and CDR2 FQNNGV come from the germline V gene. The CDR3 contains 19 residues. Trimming removed 6 bases from V and 9 bases from J; junction bases left unmatched: 21. In DNA, the CDR3 is TGTGCCAGCAGTCCCCGACAGGGGGTGGAGGCCCCTAAGTTCAACGTCCTGACTTTC. Residues: CASSPRQGVEAPKFNVLTF.

The genes are TRBV5-6 and TRBJ2-1, with a weak D call TRBD2 (5 bases). Germline-derived CDR1 and CDR2 are SGHDT and YYEEEE. The CDR3 is 17 amino acids. Trimming cost V 1 base and J 10 bases, with 24 bases left between them. The CDR3 is CASSLRTGSSTRFEQFF. The CDR3, as DNA: TGTGCCAGCAGCTTGCGTACGGGATCCTCCACCCGTTTCGAGCAGTTCTTC.

This chain connects TRBV6-5 to TRBJ2-7; D is perhaps TRBD1 or TRBD2 (5 bases each). The CDR3 totals 13 residues. Germline-derived CDR1 and CDR2 are MNHEY and SVGAGI. Trimming pared 2 bases from V and 3 bases from J, leaving 8 bases between. The CDR3 here is CASSYERGYEQYF. Here the CDR3 DNA reads TGTGCCAGCAGTTACGAGAGGGGCTACGAGCAGTACTTC.

The chain is built from TRBV28 and TRBJ2-5; 8 nucleotides agree with TRBD1. The CDR3 has 14 amino acids. Germline trimming cut 3 bases from V and 4 bases from J; bases unmatched to any gene: 4. Germline V gene data show CDR1 as MDHEN and CDR2 as SYDVKM. Here the CDR3 reads CASSFDRGGETQYF. CDR3 DNA sequence: TGTGCCAGCAGTTTTGACAGGGGTGGAGAGACCCAGTACTTC.

This rearrangement joins TRBV5-5 to TRBJ2-3, with D tentatively TRBD2 (5 bases). The V end lost 3 bases, the J end lost 6 bases, and 14 bases lay between the germline ends. CDR3 length equals 14 residues. Germline values: CDR1 SGHKS, CDR2 YYEKEE (reference sequence). CDR3 DNA: TGTGCCAGCAGCTGGGAAGAAAGGAGGGATACGCAGTATTTT. The encoded protein is CASSWEERRDTQYF.

The gene calls are TRBV9 and TRBJ1-4; D remains ambiguous. V was trimmed by 0 bases and J by 5 bases, leaving 11 bases between them. Germline loops: CDR1 SGDLS, CDR2 YYNGEE. The CDR3 extends over 15 amino acids. The CDR3 is CASSVDGRLNEKLFF. CDR3 in DNA: TGTGCCAGCAGCGTAGATGGTCGGCTAAATGAAAAACTGTTTTTT. The full variable domain, rest sourced from reference TRBV9 and TRBJ1-4, is DSGVTQTPKHLITATGQRVTLRCSPRSGDLSVYWYQQSLDQGLQFLIQYYNGEERAKGNILERFSAQQFPDLHSELNLSSLELGDSALYFCASSVDGRLNEKLFFGSGTQLSVL.

CDR3 in DNA: TGTGCCAGCTCACCGAGGATTGCTCAGCCCCAGCATTTT. Translated, it gives CASSPRIAQPQHF. The J gene is TRBJ1-5, the V gene TRBV18; D not resolved. V lost 3 bases to trimming and J lost 6 bases, with 9 bases between them. The CDR3 is made up of 13 amino acids. In germline, CDR1 is KGHSH, CDR2 LQKENI.

The CDR3 DNA reads TGTGCCAGCAGCGATCCGGGGCTCTCTAACTATGGCTACACCTTC. Amino acid sequence: CASSDPGLSNYGYTF. The rearrangement links TRBV28 to TRBJ1-2; tentatively, D is TRBD1 (5 bases). V was pared by 6 bases and J by 0 bases, with 14 bases between. There are 15 residues in the CDR3. Germline V lookup: CDR1 MDHEN, CDR2 SYDVKM.

The chain carries TRBV11-2 and TRBJ2-7; the D gene is possibly TRBD2 (6 bases). The germline V gene has CDR1 SGHAT and CDR2 FQNNGV. V dropped 1 base and J dropped 3 bases, with 13 bases sitting between them. The CDR3 sequence is 15 residues long. CDR3 sequence reads: CASSLGPGLHYEQYF. In DNA form, the CDR3 reads TGTGCCAGCAGCTTAGGCCCGGGACTCCACTACGAGCAGTACTTC.

The V gene is TRBV28, the J gene TRBJ1-2, with D uncertain. Germline V gene lookup returns CDR1 MDHEN and CDR2 SYDVKM. Trimming removed 4 bases at V and 0 bases at J, with 12 bases between. This CDR3 has 15 residues. In DNA form, the CDR3 reads TGTGCCAGCAGTTCCCCCCCCCGATCTAACTATGGCTACACCTTC. As protein: CASSSPPRSNYGYTF.

This clone was detected only once. This sequence joins TRBV19 and TRBJ1-5, with D tentatively TRBD1 (5 bases). V lost 3 bases and J lost 7, with 13 bases in between. CDR3 length: 14 amino acids. Germline V lookup: CDR1 LNHDA, CDR2 SQIVND (reference sequence). The CDR3 sequence: CASSMSAGKQPQHF. CDR3 sequence (DNA): TGTGCCAGTAGTATGTCGGCAGGGAAACAGCCCCAGCATTTT.

On this clone itself: Other DNA sequences in this sample translate to the same CDR3. The chain joins TRBV5-1 to TRBJ2-7; D is perhaps TRBD1 (5 bases). CDR1 and CDR2 (germline): SGHRS, YFSETQ. This CDR3 comprises 14 residues. V lost 2 bases to trimming and J lost 4 bases, with 13 bases between them. The CDR3 DNA is TGCGCCAGCAGCTTTCAGGGTATCCCGTACGAGCAGTACTTC. It codes for CASSFQGIPYEQYF.

The V and J genes are TRBV10-3 and TRBJ2-3, with 9 bases identical to TRBD2. This CDR3 spans 17 amino acids. In germline, CDR1 is ENHRY, CDR2 SYGVKD. V trimming: 4 bases; J trimming: 0 bases; junction bases outside the gene matches: 8. The CDR3 sequence: CAISVISGSLSTDTQYF. DNA for the CDR3: TGTGCCATCAGTGTGATTAGCGGGAGCCTTAGCACAGATACGCAGTATTTT.

On this clone: In the same sample, other DNA sequences code for this CDR3. The rearrangement joins TRBV5-1 to TRBJ1-4, with a possible D match to TRBD1 (6 bases). Germline V gene lookup returns CDR1 SGHRS and CDR2 YFSETQ. The CDR3 is 14 amino acids. Trimming shortened V by 5 bases and J by 0 bases, and 8 bases separated the two germline ends. Here the CDR3 DNA reads TGCGCCAGCAGTGAGGGGGCAACTAATGAAAAACTGTTTTTT. It translates to CASSEGATNEKLFF. The full variable domain, in which reference TRBV5-1 and TRBJ1-4 provide the parts outside the CDR3, is KAGVTQTPRYLIKTRGQQVTLSCSPISGHRSVSWYQQTPGQGLQFLFEYFSETQRNKGNFPGRFSGRQFSNSRSEMNVSTLELGDSALYLCASSEGATNEKLFFGSGTQLSVL.

The rearrangement links TRBV30 to TRBJ2-5, with 7 bases fitting TRBD2. The CDR3 is made up of 13 amino acids. Germline values: CDR1 GTSNPN, CDR2 SVGIG (reference sequence). V lost 2 bases to trimming and J lost 4 bases; unmatched junction nucleotides: 4. The CDR3 spells CAWSIVAGETQYF. CDR3 in DNA: TGTGCCTGGAGTATAGTAGCGGGAGAGACCCAGTACTTC.

This chain links TRBV2 with TRBJ1-4; the D is unclear. The CDR3 runs 13 residues. From germline, CDR1 is SNHLY and CDR2 FYNNEI. V dropped 6 bases and J dropped 6 bases, with 11 bases sitting between them. The CDR3 bases are TGTGCCAGCAGGCAGGAATTGTATGAAAAACTGTTTTTT. As protein: CASRQELYEKLFF.

Regarding this clone: Other DNA sequences from this sample encode an identical CDR3 as well. The rearrangement uses TRBV5-1 and TRBJ2-7; 8 nucleotides align to TRBD2. This CDR3 is built from 14 residues. Germline-derived CDR1 and CDR2 are SGHRS and YFSETQ. The V gene end was trimmed by 4 bases and the J gene end by 0 bases; junction bases not matched to a gene: 3. CDR3 loop: CASSLAGSSYEQYF. CDR3 sequence (DNA): TGCGCCAGCAGCCTAGCGGGTAGCTCCTACGAGCAGTACTTC.

The V gene is TRBV10-2, the J gene TRBJ2-7, with TRBD1 matching 8 bases. J gave up 3 bases and V 2 bases, and 3 bases lay outside the gene matches. Germline CDR1 is WSHSY and CDR2 is SAAADI. CDR3 length: 14 residues. DNA for the CDR3: TGCGCCAGCAGTGAGACTGGACAGGGCTACGAGCAGTACTTC. As protein: CASSETGQGYEQYF.

This clone was found a few times. The rearrangement links TRBV5-8 to TRBJ2-3; D might be TRBD1 (5 bases). The CDR3 runs 18 residues. Trimming stripped 4 bases from V and 6 bases from J, with 27 bases between. Germline loops: CDR1 SGHTS, CDR2 YDEGEE. CDR3 residues: CASSQTLSSVGVGDTQYF. The CDR3 DNA follows: TGTGCCAGCAGCCAAACCCTATCTAGTGTAGGGGTAGGTGATACGCAGTATTTT.

The chain links TRBV20-1 to TRBJ2-5; D possibly corresponds to TRBD2 (5 bases). V dropped 6 bases and J dropped 3 bases, with 8 bases sitting between them. The CDR3 loop spans 11 amino acids. Germline V gives CDR1 DFQATT, CDR2 SNEGSKA (reference sequence). CDR3 residues: CSAVLEETQYF. The CDR3 nucleotides are TGCAGTGCGGTACTAGAAGAGACCCAGTACTTC.

The chain uses TRBV27 and TRBJ2-4; 12 bases are shared with TRBD2. The CDR3 loop spans 17 amino acids. J was trimmed by 2 bases and V by 6 bases; bases with no gene match: 8. CDR1 MNHEY and CDR2 SMNVEV come from the germline V gene (reference sequence). CDR3 DNA sequence: TGTGCCAGCAGGCCCAGCCTAGCGGGAGGGACCAAAAACATTCAGTACTTC. It specifies CASRPSLAGGTKNIQYF.

The rearrangement links TRBV7-9 to TRBJ2-1, with D unclear. V lost 1 base and J 6 bases, leaving 10 bases between the germline ends. The CDR3 contains 14 residues. Germline loops: CDR1 SEHNR, CDR2 FQNEAQ (reference sequence). In DNA, the CDR3 is TGTGCCAGCAGCTTAGAAGGGCCACCCAATGAGCAGTTCTTC. Its translation is CASSLEGPPNEQFF.

Details on this clone: Other DNA sequences within the sample encode an identical CDR3. This chain links TRBV4-2 with TRBJ2-7, with 11 nucleotides matching TRBD2. The V and J ends lost 2 bases and 0 bases, in that order; junction bases with no gene match: 3. CDR3 size: 16 residues. Germline-derived CDR1 and CDR2 are LGHNA and YNFKEQ. The CDR3, as DNA: TGTGCCAGCAGCCAACCTCTAGCGGGAGGCTCCTACGAGCAGTACTTC. It yields the protein CASSQPLAGGSYEQYF.

V and J are TRBV2 and TRBJ2-5; D is uncertain. Near its end, the DNA agrees better with TRBJ2-7, so the J call may be wrong. The CDR3 is made up of 11 amino acids. From germline, CDR1 is SNHLY and CDR2 FYNNEI. CDR3 sequence (DNA): TGTGCCAGCAGCTATAGGGACGAGCAGTACTTC. Translating it yields CASSYRDEQYF.

The chain links TRBV2 to TRBJ2-2; 8 nucleotides match TRBD1. V lost 2 bases to trimming and J lost 4 bases; unmatched junction nucleotides: 3. CDR1 is SNHLY and CDR2 is FYNNEI in the germline V gene. CDR3 size: 15 residues. The CDR3 DNA is TGTGCCAGCAGTGAATTACAGGGGGTCACCGGGGAGCTGTTTTTT. This encodes CASSELQGVTGELFF. The complete variable domain, with remaining parts taken from reference TRBV2 and TRBJ2-2, reads EPEVTQTPSHQVTQMGQEVILRCVPISNHLYFYWYRQILGQKVEFLVSFYNNEISEKSEIFDDQFSVERPDGSNFTLKIRSTKLEDSAMYFCASSELQGVTGELFFGEGSRLTVL.

V and J are TRBV28 and TRBJ2-2; 12 nucleotides line up with TRBD2. Germline-derived CDR1 and CDR2 are MDHEN and SYDVKM. The CDR3 consists of 15 residues. V lost 7 bases to trimming and J lost 5 bases; unmatched junction nucleotides: 5. CDR3 sequence: CASIHGTSGTGELFF. The DNA of the CDR3 is TGTGCCAGCATCCACGGGACTAGCGGGACCGGGGAGCTGTTTTTT.

A remark on this clone: Other nucleotide sequences in the sample specify the same CDR3. CDR3 sequence reads: CASSQDPSGSSYNEQFF. For the CDR3, the DNA is TGCGCCAGCAGCCAAGATCCCAGCGGGAGCTCCTACAATGAGCAGTTCTTC. The chain uses TRBV4-1 and TRBJ2-1, with 8 bases fitting TRBD2. V was pared by 0 bases and J by 0 bases, with 4 bases of the junction left unmatched. Germline V gene data show CDR1 as MGHRA and CDR2 as YSYEKL. The CDR3 consists of 17 residues.